The next 23 T cell receptor beta chains were all read from a single sample in a study of vaccination and CD4 T cells after COVID-19. Sequence data for DNA of cultured CD4+ T cells were generated by the Oncomine TCR Beta short-read assay. One entry per CDR3 protein, called by TCRdb with MiXCR from the PCR reads. The sample yields 3,500 to 4,500 distinct CDR3 sequences, about 15% seen once. Treatment reported: approximately nine-day PBMC culture with coronavirus spike peptide pools or control peptides (ViraFEST assay). The antigens for these receptors are not known. What was sequenced was CD4+ T cells from blood, cultured in vitro. The receptors here all came from a human donor who had recovered from COVID-19.

The V gene is TRBV5-8, the J gene TRBJ2-2; TRBD1 matches at 7 bases. The ends lost 1 base at V and 3 bases at J; junction bases unmatched: 6. CDR3 length: 16 amino acids. The V gene's germline CDR1 is SGHTS and CDR2 YDEGEE. The CDR3 sequence is CASSLFLTGYTGELFF. In DNA, the CDR3 is TGTGCCAGCAGCTTGTTCCTGACAGGGTACACCGGGGAGCTGTTTTTT.

This clonotype qualifies as medium-sized (0.01 to 0.1%). CDR3 protein: CASSFGDGGMKETQYF. The CDR3 DNA follows: TGTGCCAGCAGCTTTGGAGATGGGGGGATGAAAGAGACCCAGTACTTC. The chain recombines TRBV7-9 with TRBJ2-5; weak D call: TRBD2 (6 bases). This CDR3 has 16 amino acids. Germline lookup yields CDR1 SEHNR and CDR2 FQNEAQ (reference sequence). V lost 3 bases and J 3 bases, leaving 17 bases between the germline ends.

This chain connects TRBV6-1 to TRBJ2-3; D possibly uses TRBD1 or TRBD2 (5 bases each). The germline V gene encodes CDR1 MNHNS and CDR2 SASEGT. Trimming took off 6 bases at V and 0 bases at J, with 7 bases between the two ends. This CDR3 is built from 13 residues. CDR3 sequence reads: CASRRDSTDTQYF. CDR3 DNA sequence: TGTGCCAGCAGACGGGACAGCACAGATACGCAGTATTTT.

By share of the sample, this clonotype is medium-sized. The chain joins TRBV20-1 to TRBJ2-5; D may be TRBD1 (6 bases). The CDR3 length is 14 residues. V was pared by 6 bases and J by 1 base, with 15 bases between. In germline, CDR1 is DFQATT, CDR2 SNEGSKA (reference sequence). The CDR3 reads CSATGQGSQETQYF. Here the CDR3 DNA reads TGCAGTGCCACCGGGCAGGGGTCCCAAGAGACCCAGTACTTC.

By sample fraction, this clonotype is medium-sized. The chain recombines TRBV20-1 with TRBJ2-7, with D possibly being TRBD2 (5 bases). This CDR3 has 14 amino acids. CDR1 and CDR2 from the germline V gene are DFQATT and SNEGSKA (reference sequence). Trimming stripped 3 bases from V and 0 bases from J, with 12 bases between. The CDR3 DNA reads TGCAGTGCTAGCTCCCCCCGGGACTCCTACGAGCAGTACTTC. As protein: CSASSPRDSYEQYF.

This clonotype is medium-sized within its sample. The CDR3, as DNA: TGTGCCACCAGCCGACCGGCGACCAGGGGACCCCTCCACTTT. Translated: CATSRPATRGPLHF. This chain joins TRBV15 and TRBJ1-6, with a possible D match to TRBD1 (6 bases). The V end was cut by 5 bases, the J end by 12 bases, with 17 bases between. This CDR3 comprises 14 residues. Germline V gene lookup returns CDR1 LNHNV and CDR2 YYDKDF (reference sequence).

Details on this clonotype: Mismatch with germline at one junction end may stem from a read error. The chain recombines TRBV19 with TRBJ1-1; D unresolved. Per the germline V gene, CDR1 is LNHDA and CDR2 is SQIVND (reference sequence). CDR3 length: 12 amino acids. The CDR3 loop reads CVSSRVATEAFF. The CDR3 coding sequence is TGTGTCAGTAGCCGTGTGGCCACTGAAGCTTTCTTT.

This clonotype was seen more than once but under ten times. The gene calls are TRBV20-1 and TRBJ2-5, with D hard to call. The V gene lost 6 bases and the J gene lost 4 bases, with 21 bases spanning the gap. This CDR3 is built from 15 residues. Germline V CDR1 and CDR2: DFQATT, SNEGSKA (reference sequence). CDR3 amino acids: CSAPTGSRLAETQYF. The CDR3 coding sequence is TGCAGTGCGCCTACCGGGTCCCGGCTCGCAGAGACCCAGTACTTC.

The V call is TRBV25-1, the J call TRBJ1-6; D unclear. This CDR3 is built from 15 residues. V lost 1 base, J lost 5 bases, and 9 bases lay in between. Germline V gene lookup returns CDR1 MGHDK and CDR2 SYGVNS. The CDR3 nucleotides are TGTGCCAGCAGTGAATTTAAGGGTGATAATTCACCCCTCCACTTT. It encodes CASSEFKGDNSPLHF.

By share, this clonotype ranks as medium-sized. V is TRBV7-6 and J is TRBJ1-6; D is unclear. This CDR3 has 19 residues. V was cut by 0 bases and J by 2 bases, with 17 bases left in between. Germline-derived CDR1 and CDR2 are SGHVS and FNYEAQ. Here the CDR3 DNA reads TGTGCCAGCAGCTTAGCTCGAGCACCGAACCACGCCTATAATTCACCCCTCCACTTT. The encoded protein is CASSLARAPNHAYNSPLHF.

By share, this clonotype counts as medium-sized. The rearrangement joins TRBV5-1 to TRBJ1-2; 8 nucleotides agree with TRBD1. The CDR3 is 15 amino acids. The germline gives CDR1 SGHRS, CDR2 YFSETQ. Unmatched junction bases numbered 12, after V lost 4 bases and J lost 7 bases. The DNA of the CDR3 is TGCGCCAGCAGCACTGACTCAGGGGGCGCGAGTGGCTACACCTTC. Its translation is CASSTDSGGASGYTF.

This clonotype came up a few times. The chain carries TRBV25-1 and TRBJ2-5, with TRBD2 identical over 7 bases. CDR3 length equals 15 residues. Germline values: CDR1 MGHDK, CDR2 SYGVNS. V dropped 4 bases and J dropped 4; count of bases not matched to a gene: 9. The CDR3 bases are TGTGCCAGCAGTGTATCGGGGGGTGCCAGAGAGACCCAGTACTTC. This codes for CASSVSGGARETQYF.

This clonotype has a handful of counts. The V gene is TRBV12-5, the J gene TRBJ1-1, with a possible D match to TRBD1 (5 bases). The CDR3 contains 13 residues. The germline V gene has CDR1 LGHNT and CDR2 FRNRAP. V lost 8 bases and J 3 bases, leaving 13 bases between the germline ends. This chain's CDR3 is CASNSGSYTEAFF. The CDR3 coding sequence is TGTGCTAGTAACTCAGGGTCTTACACTGAAGCTTTCTTT.

This clonotype is medium-sized (0.01 to 0.1%) by share. This rearrangement joins TRBV2 to TRBJ2-1; 8 bases are a match to TRBD1. Losses at the gene ends were 4 bases for V and 4 bases for J; bases not matched to a gene: 3. The CDR3 length is 14 residues. Germline V lookup: CDR1 SNHLY, CDR2 FYNNEI. The CDR3 protein is CASSANRGYNEQFF. CDR3 DNA: TGTGCCAGCAGTGCCAACAGGGGGTACAATGAGCAGTTCTTC.

This clonotype was detected a few times. This chain connects TRBV20-1 to TRBJ2-2; D possibly uses TRBD1 or TRBD2 (5 bases each). V dropped 3 bases and J dropped 5 bases, with 7 bases sitting between them. CDR3 length: 12 amino acids. Germline V lookup: CDR1 DFQATT, CDR2 SNEGSKA (reference sequence). The CDR3 sequence is CSASWGTGELFF. DNA of the CDR3: TGCAGTGCTAGCTGGGGGACCGGGGAGCTGTTTTTT.

This clonotype is termed medium-sized. This chain connects TRBV21-1 to TRBJ2-7; TRBD2 was called by the table and not checked on the DNA. TRBV21-1 is flagged as a pseudogene. The CDR3 length is 16 residues. The DNA for the CDR3 is TGTGCCAGCAGCCCCCAGGAGGGGAATTTCTCCTACGAGCAGTACTTC. This codes for CASSPQEGNFSYEQYF.

This clonotype was recorded a few times. The chain uses TRBV5-1 and TRBJ2-2, with 11 bases fitting TRBD1. The CDR3 length is 17 residues. With V trimmed by 0 bases and J by 6 bases, 7 bases remained unmatched. Germline CDR1 is SGHRS and CDR2 is YFSETQ. The CDR3 nucleotides are TGCGCCAGCAGCTTGGACCCCCCGGGACAGGGGGCCGGGGAGCTGTTTTTT. This sequence encodes CASSLDPPGQGAGELFF.

This rearrangement joins TRBV10-3 to TRBJ1-5, with a possible D match to TRBD1 (6 bases). Germline values: CDR1 ENHRY, CDR2 SYGVKD. Trimming removed 5 bases from V and 3 bases from J, with 14 bases in between. The CDR3 is 15 amino acids. This CDR3 is CAISFDRTPNQPQHF. As DNA, the CDR3 is TGTGCCATCAGTTTCGACAGGACCCCCAATCAGCCCCAGCATTTT.

By sample share, this clonotype is medium-sized. V is TRBV6-5 and J is TRBJ1-5, with D hard to call. With 4 bases removed from V and 0 bases from J, the gap between germline ends came to 7 bases. CDR1 is MNHEY and CDR2 is SVGAGI in the germline V gene. The CDR3 sequence is 14 residues long. CDR3 coding DNA: TGTGCCAGCAGTTCGGCGTTTAGCAATCAGCCCCAGCATTTT. As protein: CASSSAFSNQPQHF.

V and J are TRBV18 and TRBJ1-3; D remains unclear. CDR1 and CDR2 from the germline V gene are KGHSH and LQKENI. V was pared by 0 bases and J by 2 bases, with 11 bases between. The CDR3 is 16 amino acids. The CDR3 region is CASSPPSGRPGNTIYF. CDR3 DNA: TGTGCCAGCTCACCACCCTCGGGGAGACCTGGAAACACCATATATTTT.

The V and J genes are TRBV6-5 and TRBJ1-1; D is unresolved. Between the trimmed V and J ends, which lost 4 bases and 5 bases, there was a span of 11 bases. The CDR3 totals 13 residues. Germline values: CDR1 MNHEY, CDR2 SVGAGI. The CDR3 is CASSFGVGTEAFF. For the CDR3, the DNA is TGTGCCAGCAGTTTCGGGGTCGGGACTGAAGCTTTCTTT.

This clonotype is judged medium-sized. This chain links TRBV14 with TRBJ1-2; TRBD1 might be the D (6 bases). Trimming cost V 4 bases and J 0 bases, with 15 bases left between them. CDR1 is SGHDN and CDR2 is FVKESK in the germline V gene. This CDR3 comprises 16 residues. In DNA, the CDR3 is TGTGCCAGCAGCCTTTGGGGGACACCAACTAACTATGGCTACACCTTC. Residues: CASSLWGTPTNYGYTF.

This clonotype was observed a few times. This sequence joins TRBV29-1 and TRBJ1-4; no reliable D call. The germline CDR1 and CDR2 sequences are SQVTM and ANQGSEA. V lost 4 bases and J lost 7, with 10 bases in between. The CDR3 spans 12 residues. CDR3 DNA: TGCAGCGTTGCAAGGGAAGGTGAAAAACTGTTTTTT. Translated: CSVAREGEKLFF.